This T cell receptor beta chain was profiled in a study of T-cell reconstitution after alpha-beta-depleted transplantation in children. The V end was cut by 4 bases, the J end by 6 bases, with 15 bases between. The CDR3 is 14 residues long. Study-wide results and limits: Where alpha-beta T cells came from about two months after transplant was reportedly several hundred expanded graft clones. Newly generated T cells supplied most T-cell counts and diversity one year post-transplant.

During its preparation, the TCRbeta library received unique molecular identifiers. One entry per CDR3 protein results from TCRdb running MiXCR on the PCR reads. This table has about 580,000 distinct CDR3 sequences, approximately 22% appearing once. This clonotype was counted a few times. Its specificity is not known. This chain links TRBV12-3 or TRBV12-4 with TRBJ1-1; D not resolved. The material sequenced was PBMCs, mostly from graft donor cells, taken 360 days after TCRalphabeta/CD19-depleted stem cell transplant. This TCR was recovered from a boy in the first two years of life who had a stem cell transplant for acute myeloid leukemia, so the T cells may come from the graft donor. The CDR3 region is CASSSQDFGAEAFF. The CDR3 DNA reads as TGTGCCAGCAGTTCACAAGACTTCGGCGCTGAAGCTTTCTTT.